This is a list of T cell receptor beta chains from one sample in a study of blood T cell repertoires in COVID-19. The method was immunoSEQ multiplex PCR; TCRdb's version includes in-frame clones alone and lacks a portion of them. The sample lists 200,000 or so clones; approximately 83% were seen once. What was sequenced was peripheral blood. The receptors were sampled from a human donor with active or convalescent COVID-19. The donor label of this sample is uncertain. CDR3s include the opening cysteine and the closing phenylalanine or tryptophan. D genes are given only for firm matches. Not every row has a clone size; where given, it reads once, few, many or a size class.

j_call: TRBJ1-2
v_call: TRBV5-1
clone_size: .
d_call: .
cdr3_aa: CASSLDISDPNYGYTF
cdr3_nt: TGCGCCAGCAGCTTGGACATCAGCGACCCCAACTATGGCTACACCTTC

j_call: TRBJ2-2
v_call: TRBV18
clone_size: .
d_call: TRBD2
cdr3_aa: CASSPGRDTGELFF
cdr3_nt: TGTGCCAGCTCACCTGGGAGGGACACCGGGGAGCTGTTTTTT

j_call: TRBJ2-1
v_call: TRBV7-8
clone_size: .
d_call: TRBD2
cdr3_aa: CASSPGLAGYNEQFF
cdr3_nt: TGTGCCAGCAGCCCTGGACTAGCGGGTTACAATGAGCAGTTCTTC

j_call: TRBJ2-7
v_call: TRBV6-5
clone_size: .
d_call: TRBD2
cdr3_aa: CASYPGGLSSYEQYF
cdr3_nt: TGTGCCAGTTACCCGGGGGGGCTTAGCTCCTACGAGCAGTACTTC

j_call: TRBJ2-5
v_call: TRBV19
clone_size: .
d_call: .
cdr3_aa: CASSIQAQETQYF
cdr3_nt: TGTGCCAGTAGTATTCAAGCCCAAGAGACCCAGTACTTC

j_call: TRBJ2-5
v_call: TRBV2
clone_size: .
d_call: TRBD2
cdr3_aa: CAASGTSGSWETQYF
cdr3_nt: TGTGCCGCCTCCGGGACTAGCGGGTCGTGGGAGACCCAGTACTTC

j_call: TRBJ1-2
v_call: TRBV4-2
clone_size: .
d_call: .
cdr3_aa: CASSQISGHNYGYTF
cdr3_nt: TGTGCCAGCAGCCAGATCTCCGGACATAACTATGGCTACACCTTC

j_call: TRBJ1-1
v_call: TRBV16
clone_size: .
d_call: TRBD1
cdr3_aa: CASSQPTGGSIEAFF
cdr3_nt: TGTGCCAGCAGCCAGCCAACAGGGGGCAGCATAGAAGCTTTCTTT

j_call: TRBJ2-3
v_call: TRBV6-5
clone_size: .
d_call: .
cdr3_aa: CASSQGPHTQYF
cdr3_nt: TGTGCCAGCAGCCAGGGGCCGCATACGCAGTATTTT

j_call: TRBJ2-5
v_call: TRBV24-1
clone_size: .
d_call: TRBD2
cdr3_aa: CATAAGGGVSETQYF
cdr3_nt: TGTGCCACCGCAGCCGGTGGGGGGGTATCGGAGACCCAGTACTTC

j_call: TRBJ2-4
v_call: TRBV7-6
clone_size: .
d_call: .
cdr3_aa: CASSPGGTGNIQYF
cdr3_nt: TGTGCCAGCAGCCCCGGAGGCACCGGAAACATTCAGTACTTC

j_call: TRBJ1-5
v_call: TRBV5-4
clone_size: .
d_call: .
cdr3_aa: CASSLGAPESNQPQHF
cdr3_nt: TGTGCCAGCAGCTTGGGGGCCCCAGAGAGCAATCAGCCCCAGCATTTT

j_call: TRBJ1-2
v_call: TRBV19
clone_size: once
d_call: .
cdr3_aa: CASSIEVMGGARNYGYTF
cdr3_nt: TGTGCCAGTAGTATAGAAGTTATGGGGGGGGCCAGGAACTATGGCTACACCTTC

j_call: TRBJ2-5
v_call: TRBV2
clone_size: .
d_call: TRBD1
cdr3_aa: CASSPLPGQATETQYF
cdr3_nt: TGTGCCAGCAGTCCGTTGCCTGGACAGGCGACAGAGACCCAGTACTTC

j_call: TRBJ1-4
v_call: TRBV29-1
clone_size: .
d_call: TRBD1
cdr3_aa: CSVEGTAELNEKLFF
cdr3_nt: TGCAGCGTGGAAGGGACAGCGGAGCTTAATGAAAAACTGTTTTTT

j_call: TRBJ1-1
v_call: TRBV3-1/TRBV3-2
clone_size: .
d_call: .
cdr3_aa: CASSKTTEAFF
cdr3_nt: TGTGCCAGCAGCAAAACTACTGAAGCTTTCTTT

j_call: TRBJ1-1
v_call: TRBV5-4
clone_size: .
d_call: .
cdr3_aa: CASSSSGRATEAFF
cdr3_nt: TGTGCCAGCAGCTCCAGCGGCCGTGCGACTGAAGCTTTCTTT

j_call: TRBJ2-7
v_call: TRBV3-1/TRBV3-2
clone_size: .
d_call: TRBD2
cdr3_aa: CASSQLVAGLHEQYF
cdr3_nt: TGTGCCAGCAGCCAATTAGTAGCGGGCCTTCACGAGCAGTACTTC

j_call: TRBJ1-1
v_call: TRBV13
clone_size: .
d_call: TRBD1
cdr3_aa: CASSAGQGATEAFF
cdr3_nt: TGTGCCAGCAGCGCCGGACAGGGGGCAACTGAAGCTTTCTTT

j_call: TRBJ2-5
v_call: TRBV27
clone_size: once
d_call: TRBD2
cdr3_aa: CASSLTSGGPQETQYF
cdr3_nt: TGTGCCAGCAGTTTGACTAGCGGGGGCCCCCAAGAGACCCAGTACTTC

j_call: TRBJ2-1
v_call: TRBV5-4
clone_size: once
d_call: .
cdr3_aa: CASSLSSGFVHNEQFF
cdr3_nt: TGTGCCAGCAGCTTGTCTTCGGGGTTTGTACACAATGAGCAGTTCTTC

j_call: TRBJ2-3
v_call: TRBV27
clone_size: .
d_call: TRBD1
cdr3_aa: CASSLGYRGADTQYF
cdr3_nt: TGTGCCAGCAGTTTAGGCTACAGGGGAGCAGATACGCAGTATTTT

j_call: TRBJ2-6
v_call: TRBV7-9
clone_size: .
d_call: .
cdr3_aa: CASSPHLDSNVLTF
cdr3_nt: TGTGCCAGCAGCCCACATCTAGACAGTAACGTCCTGACTTTC

j_call: TRBJ2-3
v_call: TRBV28
clone_size: once
d_call: .
cdr3_aa: CASSLTGLSTDTQYF
cdr3_nt: TGTGCCAGCAGTTTAACAGGGCTTAGCACAGATACGCAGTATTTT

j_call: TRBJ2-5
v_call: TRBV9
clone_size: .
d_call: TRBD1
cdr3_aa: CASSAGTARETQYF
cdr3_nt: TGTGCCAGCAGCGCCGGGACAGCCAGAGAGACCCAGTACTTC

j_call: TRBJ1-5
v_call: TRBV15
clone_size: .
d_call: .
cdr3_aa: CATSRDRSPNQPQHF
cdr3_nt: TGTGCCACCAGCAGAGACAGGTCCCCCAATCAGCCCCAGCATTTT

j_call: TRBJ2-5
v_call: TRBV7-9
clone_size: .
d_call: TRBD2
cdr3_aa: CASSPIAGRETQYF
cdr3_nt: TGTGCCAGCAGCCCTATAGCGGGGAGGGAGACCCAGTACTTC

j_call: TRBJ2-7
v_call: TRBV3-1/TRBV3-2
clone_size: .
d_call: .
cdr3_aa: CASSLKTVSYEQYF
cdr3_nt: TGTGCCAGCAGCCTTAAGACTGTCTCCTACGAGCAGTACTTC

j_call: TRBJ2-7
v_call: TRBV2
clone_size: few
d_call: TRBD1
cdr3_aa: CATSTGATYEQYF
cdr3_nt: TGTGCCACCTCGACAGGGGCCACCTACGAGCAGTACTTC

j_call: TRBJ2-2
v_call: TRBV9
clone_size: once
d_call: .
cdr3_aa: CASTKDSTGELFF
cdr3_nt: TGTGCCAGCACTAAGGACTCCACCGGGGAGCTGTTTTTT

j_call: TRBJ2-1
v_call: TRBV5-1
clone_size: once
d_call: TRBD1
cdr3_aa: CASSITGAQVREQFF
cdr3_nt: TGCGCCAGCAGCATAACAGGGGCCCAGGTCCGTGAGCAGTTCTTC

j_call: TRBJ2-5
v_call: TRBV5-4
clone_size: .
d_call: TRBD2
cdr3_aa: CASSWGGLPETQYF
cdr3_nt: TGTGCCAGCAGCTGGGGGGGACTGCCAGAGACCCAGTACTTC

j_call: TRBJ2-5
v_call: TRBV12-3/TRBV12-4
clone_size: once
d_call: .
cdr3_aa: CASSAAMQETQYF
cdr3_nt: TGTGCCAGCAGTGCAGCGATGCAAGAGACCCAGTACTTC

j_call: TRBJ2-1
v_call: TRBV27
clone_size: .
d_call: TRBD2
cdr3_aa: CASSFSGGRGNEQFF
cdr3_nt: TGTGCCAGCAGTTTCAGCGGGGGCCGGGGGAATGAGCAGTTCTTC

j_call: TRBJ2-7
v_call: TRBV4-1
clone_size: .
d_call: TRBD2
cdr3_aa: CASSQVFAGGYSSYEQYF
cdr3_nt: TGCGCCAGCAGCCAAGTTTTCGCGGGGGGCTACAGCTCCTACGAGCAGTACTTC

j_call: TRBJ1-4
v_call: TRBV4-1
clone_size: .
d_call: TRBD1
cdr3_aa: CASSRPGQGIEKLFF
cdr3_nt: TGCGCCAGCAGCCGACCGGGACAGGGTATAGAAAAACTGTTTTTT

j_call: TRBJ1-3
v_call: TRBV5-1
clone_size: .
d_call: .
cdr3_aa: CASSLVGVSGNTIYF
cdr3_nt: TGCGCCAGCAGCTTGGTAGGGGTCTCTGGAAACACCATATATTTT

j_call: TRBJ1-6
v_call: TRBV4-3
clone_size: .
d_call: .
cdr3_aa: CASSQDRGSSYNSPLHF
cdr3_nt: TGCGCCAGCAGCCAAGATCGGGGGAGCTCCTATAATTCACCCCTCCACTTT

j_call: TRBJ2-5
v_call: TRBV2
clone_size: .
d_call: .
cdr3_aa: CASSREETQYF
cdr3_nt: TGTGCCAGCAGCCGGGAAGAGACCCAGTACTTC

j_call: TRBJ1-6
v_call: TRBV28
clone_size: .
d_call: .
cdr3_aa: CASLGRNNSPLHF
cdr3_nt: TGTGCCAGCTTGGGCAGAAATAATTCACCCCTCCACTTT

j_call: TRBJ2-3
v_call: TRBV14
clone_size: .
d_call: .
cdr3_aa: CASSQGATQYF
cdr3_nt: TGTGCCAGCAGCCAGGGGGCCACGCAGTATTTT

j_call: TRBJ2-7
v_call: TRBV7-9
clone_size: few
d_call: TRBD2
cdr3_aa: CASSFSTRLAGESYEQYF
cdr3_nt: TGTGCCAGCAGCTTTTCGACTCGGCTAGCGGGAGAGTCCTACGAGCAGTACTTC

j_call: TRBJ2-2
v_call: TRBV30
clone_size: .
d_call: .
cdr3_aa: CAWSRGTGELFF
cdr3_nt: TGTGCCTGGAGCCGGGGCACCGGGGAGCTGTTTTTT

j_call: TRBJ1-2
v_call: TRBV5-1
clone_size: few
d_call: .
cdr3_aa: CASSLVIGAPNYGYTF
cdr3_nt: TGCGCCAGCAGCTTGGTAATAGGGGCGCCCAACTATGGCTACACCTTC

j_call: TRBJ2-1
v_call: TRBV14
clone_size: .
d_call: .
cdr3_aa: CASSQNLLNEQFF
cdr3_nt: TGTGCCAGCAGCCAGAACTTGCTAAATGAGCAGTTCTTC

j_call: TRBJ2-7
v_call: TRBV5-1
clone_size: .
d_call: TRBD2
cdr3_aa: CASSLFTSGLAYEQYF
cdr3_nt: TGCGCCAGCAGCTTGTTTACTAGCGGGTTAGCCTACGAGCAGTACTTC

j_call: TRBJ2-7
v_call: TRBV15
clone_size: .
d_call: TRBD2
cdr3_aa: CATSRAWGGRGEQYF
cdr3_nt: TGTGCCACCAGCAGAGCGTGGGGGGGGAGAGGAGAGCAGTACTTC

j_call: TRBJ1-1
v_call: TRBV27
clone_size: .
d_call: TRBD1
cdr3_aa: CASSLQGGTEAFF
cdr3_nt: TGTGCCAGCAGTTTGCAGGGGGGCACTGAAGCTTTCTTT

j_call: TRBJ2-7
v_call: TRBV13
clone_size: .
d_call: TRBD2
cdr3_aa: CASSRLTFSPGLAEYSYEQYF
cdr3_nt: TGTGCCAGCAGTCGTCTTACTTTTTCCCCGGGACTAGCGGAGTACTCCTACGAGCAGTACTTC

j_call: TRBJ1-3
v_call: TRBV27
clone_size: .
d_call: TRBD1
cdr3_aa: CASSLRQGVGNTIYF
cdr3_nt: TGTGCCAGCAGTTTGCGGCAGGGGGTTGGAAACACCATATATTTT